A selection of T cell receptor beta chains follows, all from one sample in a study of human T cells and chemical hapten exposure. TCRdb reprocessed the RACE reads via MiXCR and lists one record per CDR3 protein. The sample yields about 99,000 distinct CDR3 sequences, around 12% seen once. Material: whole blood, obtained in connection with sensitization to the hapten diphenylcyclopropenone (DPC). Receptors were obtained from a woman aged 40 to 50 with alopecia areata. Some clones in this sample may be carry-over from other donors' samples. CDR3s include the opening cysteine and the closing phenylalanine or tryptophan. Fields, in order: clone size, D gene, V gene, J gene, CDR3 protein, CDR3 DNA. A D gene is named only where the DNA matches it firmly. The listing skips clone size in some rows; elsewhere it reads once, few, many or a size class.

-	TRBD2	TRBV20-1	TRBJ2-1	CSARPPGTNYNEQFF	TGCAGTGCTAGACCCCCCGGGACTAACTACAATGAGCAGTTCTTC
many	-	TRBV2	TRBJ1-5	CASRGRYNQPQHF	TGTGCCAGTAGAGGCCGATACAATCAGCCCCAGCATTTT
many	-	TRBV7-6	TRBJ2-1	CASSALAGEQFF	TGTGCCAGCAGCGCGCTCGCAGGTGAGCAGTTCTTC
many	TRBD1	TRBV18	TRBJ1-5	CASSPGQGATNQPQHF	TGTGCCAGCTCACCGGGACAGGGGGCTACCAATCAGCCCCAGCATTTT
-	-	TRBV9	TRBJ1-5	CASSRDGFNQPQHF	TGTGCCAGCAGCCGGGACGGGTTCAATCAGCCCCAGCATTTT
few	TRBD1	TRBV20-1	TRBJ2-3	CSAKRDRVNTDTQYF	TGCAGTGCCAAACGGGACAGGGTGAACACAGATACGCAGTATTTT
few	-	TRBV28	TRBJ1-3	CASSLIGRPNSGNTIYF	TGTGCCAGCAGTTTAATAGGGAGACCGAACTCTGGAAACACCATATATTTT
-	-	TRBV23-1	TRBJ1-5	CASSQSVLLDQPQHF	TGCGCCAGCAGTCAATCCGTTTTGCTGGATCAGCCCCAGCATTTT
few	-	TRBV19	TRBJ2-3	CASSDQWGSTDTQYF	TGTGCCAGTAGTGACCAGTGGGGGAGCACAGATACGCAGTATTTT
-	TRBD2	TRBV14	TRBJ2-3	CASSKLAGGLTDTQYF	TGTGCCAGCAGCAAGCTCGCGGGAGGACTCACAGATACGCAGTATTTT
few	TRBD2	TRBV7-2	TRBJ2-3	CASSSLQLAGESTDTQYF	TGTGCCAGCAGCTCCCTCCAACTAGCGGGAGAATCCACAGATACGCAGTATTTT
-	TRBD2	TRBV7-2	TRBJ2-4	CASSLTSGLAKNIQYF	TGTGCCAGCAGCCTGACTAGCGGTCTAGCCAAAAACATTCAGTACTTC
few	-	TRBV9	TRBJ2-1	CASSRLLEGGEQFF	TGTGCCAGCAGCCGACTCCTCGAAGGGGGAGAGCAGTTCTTC
-	-	TRBV5-6	TRBJ2-7	CASAGPYEQYF	TGTGCCAGCGCCGGGCCTTACGAGCAGTACTTC
many	-	TRBV28	TRBJ2-5	CASSFGGMPAQETQYF	TGTGCCAGCAGTTTTGGCGGAATGCCGGCCCAAGAGACCCAGTACTTC
few	-	TRBV9	TRBJ2-5	CASSVATRVEETQYF	TGTGCCAGCAGCGTAGCTACACGGGTTGAAGAGACCCAGTACTTC
-	TRBD1	TRBV11-2	TRBJ2-5	CASSSSPGTGQETQYF	TGTGCCAGCAGCTCCAGTCCCGGGACAGGTCAAGAGACCCAGTACTTC
many	TRBD1	TRBV6-1	TRBJ1-6	CASFRTGGGSPLHF	TGTGCCAGCTTTAGGACAGGGGGAGGATCACCCCTCCACTTT
few	-	TRBV18	TRBJ2-7	CASSPREPNYEQYF	TGTGCCAGCTCACCCCGGGAGCCCAACTACGAGCAGTACTTC
many	TRBD2	TRBV12-3/TRBV12-4	TRBJ2-7	CASSSREGRTYEQYF	TGTGCCAGCAGTTCACGGGAGGGACGAACCTACGAGCAGTACTTC
many	-	TRBV30	TRBJ2-1	CAWSVDSLAPNEQFF	TGTGCCTGGAGTGTGGACAGTTTGGCCCCTAATGAGCAGTTCTTC
many	-	TRBV5-6	TRBJ1-4	CASSLPTDATNEKLFF	TGTGCCAGCAGCCTCCCGACAGATGCAACTAATGAAAAACTGTTTTTT
once	-	TRBV27	TRBJ2-5	CAGTQETQYF	TGTGCCGGAACGCAAGAGACCCAGTACTTC
-	-	TRBV27	TRBJ2-1	CASSLERTSYNEQFF	TGTGCCAGCAGTTTAGAGCGGACCTCCTACAATGAGCAGTTCTTC
few	-	TRBV4-1	TRBJ2-3	CASSQTGQGGVSTDTQYF	TGCGCCAGCAGCCAGACCGGACAGGGAGGGGTTAGCACAGATACGCAGTATTTT
few	-	TRBV3-1	TRBJ2-5	CASSQRGLETQYF	TGTGCCAGCAGCCAAAGGGGGTTGGAGACCCAGTACTTC
-	-	TRBV6-2/TRBV6-3	TRBJ1-2	CASSWSYGYTF	TGTGCCAGCAGTTGGAGCTATGGCTACACCTTC
-	-	TRBV19	TRBJ2-1	CASSLLSGGRRNEQFF	TGTGCCAGTAGTCTACTGAGCGGAGGACGGCGCAATGAGCAGTTCTTC
few	-	TRBV20-1	TRBJ1-4	CSAPLGTFNEKLFF	TGCAGTGCTCCTTTAGGAACCTTTAATGAAAAACTGTTTTTT
few	TRBD1	TRBV29-1	TRBJ2-5	CSGISGTGGETQYF	TGCAGCGGAATCTCCGGGACAGGGGGAGAGACCCAGTACTTC
many	-	TRBV27	TRBJ2-2	CASNTNTGELFF	TGTGCCAGCAATACGAACACCGGGGAGCTGTTTTTT
-	TRBD1	TRBV7-6	TRBJ2-2	CASSQTGEVAGELFF	TGTGCCAGCAGCCAGACAGGGGAAGTCGCCGGGGAGCTGTTTTTT
-	TRBD1	TRBV28	TRBJ2-7	CASSTTGGVYEQYF	TGTGCCAGCAGCACGACAGGGGGCGTCTACGAGCAGTACTTC
-	TRBD2	TRBV7-2	TRBJ2-7	CASSLIPTSGSPHEQYF	TGTGCCAGCAGCTTAATACCCACTAGCGGGAGCCCCCACGAGCAGTACTTC
few	-	TRBV6-6	TRBJ1-1	CASSRDDGGTEAFF	TGTGCCAGCAGCCGCGACGATGGAGGCACTGAAGCTTTCTTT
many	-	TRBV9	TRBJ2-1	CASSVDRYSYNEQFF	TGTGCCAGCAGCGTAGACAGATACTCCTACAATGAGCAGTTCTTC
-	TRBD2	TRBV29-1	TRBJ2-1	CSVEGLAGSSYNEQFF	TGCAGCGTTGAAGGTCTAGCGGGGAGCTCCTACAATGAGCAGTTCTTC
many	-	TRBV20-1	TRBJ2-3	CSARDESRSTDTQYF	TGCAGTGCTAGAGATGAATCCCGTAGCACAGATACGCAGTATTTT